What follows describes a single T cell receptor (beta chain). Its target is not known. Germline V gives CDR1 MNHNS, CDR2 SASEGT. V lost 5 bases to trimming and J lost 14 bases; unmatched junction nucleotides: 15. The CDR3 sequence is 14 residues long. The sample originates from a study of blood T cells in healthy people across ages. Combining a sample-barcoded 5' primer with a J-beta primer mix, a second PCR ran for 7 to 11 cycles. MiXCR was run by TCRdb on the 5' RACE reads, yielding one entry per CDR3 protein. The sample records approximately 800,000 distinct CDR3 sequences, 53% being singletons. Broader study findings: With age, beta diversity per million T cells declined roughly linearly, significantly by 40.

This sequence joins TRBV6-1 and TRBJ2-3; 8 positions agree with TRBD1. This TCR was sampled from a man aged 80 or over in good health. The specimen was blood. CDR3 in amino acids: CASSWTGRMSYAYF. The CDR3 bases are TGTGCCAGCAGTTGGACAGGGAGGATGAGCTACGCGTATTTT.